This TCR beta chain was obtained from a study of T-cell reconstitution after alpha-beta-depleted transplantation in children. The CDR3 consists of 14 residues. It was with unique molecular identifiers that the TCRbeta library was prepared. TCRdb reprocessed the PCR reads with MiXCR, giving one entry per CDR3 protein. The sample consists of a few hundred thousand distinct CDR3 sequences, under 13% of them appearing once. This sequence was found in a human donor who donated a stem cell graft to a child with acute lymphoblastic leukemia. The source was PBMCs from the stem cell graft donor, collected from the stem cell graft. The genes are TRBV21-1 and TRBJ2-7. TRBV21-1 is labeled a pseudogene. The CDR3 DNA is TGTGCCAGCAGCAAATTCGTCGAATTCTACGAGCAGTACTTC. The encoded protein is CASSKFVEFYEQYF.